This record concerns one T cell receptor (beta chain) sequence. Its antigen is undetermined. This entry comes from a study of shared clonotypes between healthy human individuals. Germline V gives CDR1 SGHRS, CDR2 YFSETQ. V lost 0 bases to trimming and J lost 4 bases, with 13 bases between them. CDR3 size: 15 residues. As handled by the study authors: ImmunoSEQ junction-only sequences lacked quality scores, so their filtering differed. Clones were read by immunoSEQ multiplex PCR, and TCRdb kept only the in-frame ones, dropping some. V and J calls and clone size come straight from that table; D and trimming were deduced from the DNA. The table records 2 million to 2.5 million clones, roughly 91% of them present only once. Positively selected for CCR7, the CD45RO-negative cells used as naive CD8 cells excluded terminally differentiated effector memory CD45RA+ cells. Findings and limits, study-wide: Shared clonotypes: 4.5% to 5% naive CD4, around 3.7% naive CD8, about 2.2% memory CD4, under 0.45% memory CD8.

The origin of this receptor is a man between 18 and 35 years old in good health. Some clones in this sample may be carry-over from other donors' samples. The chain is built from TRBV5-1 and TRBJ2-5, with a weak D call TRBD2 (5 bases). The material sequenced was naive CD8+ T cells from PBMCs. CDR3 protein: CASSLGGGGTETQYF. For the CDR3, the DNA is TGCGCCAGCAGCTTGGGCGGTGGAGGTACAGAGACCCAGTACTTC. The complete variable domain, with remaining parts taken from reference TRBV5-1 and TRBJ2-5, reads KAGVTQTPRYLIKTRGQQVTLSCSPISGHRSVSWYQQTPGQGLQFLFEYFSETQRNKGNFPGRFSGRQFSNSRSEMNVSTLELGDSALYLCASSLGGGGTETQYFGPGTRLLVL.